These 20 T cell receptor beta chains were all obtained from the same sample, sequenced in a study of identical twins. A single record per CDR3 protein comes from TCRdb applying MiXCR to the 5' RACE reads. Of about 240,000 distinct CDR3 sequences listed, 9.5% to 15% were seen once; the top ten hold roughly 4.2%. The data were also submitted as part of a second study, on yellow fever vaccine responses in identical twins.

Sequencing input: memory (CD45RO+) T cells sorted from blood. These receptors came from a woman between 18 and 29 years old in good health.

This clonotype has only a few counts. The rearrangement joins TRBV15 to TRBJ2-7; the D is unclear. CDR3 length equals 15 residues. Germline CDR1 and CDR2: LNHNV and YYDKDF (reference sequence). The ends were cut back, 3 bases at V and 0 bases at J, with 12 bases in the middle. The CDR3 DNA follows: TGTGCCACCAGCAGCGAGATAGGAAGCTCCTACGAGCAGTACTTC. It yields the protein CATSSEIGSSYEQYF.

The chain couples TRBV3-1 to TRBJ2-2; 7 bases map to TRBD2. V shed 4 bases and J 1 base; nucleotides not matched to a gene: 9. Germline-derived CDR1 and CDR2 are LGHDT and YNNKEL (reference sequence). The CDR3 loop spans 17 amino acids. CDR3 residues: CASSRASGGMNTGELFF. In DNA, the CDR3 is TGTGCCAGCAGCCGAGCTAGCGGAGGGATGAACACCGGGGAGCTGTTTTTT.

J is TRBJ1-1 and V is TRBV5-5; perhaps TRBD1 as D (6 bases). This CDR3 comprises 14 residues. V was shortened by 1 base and J by 1 base, with 8 bases between the two germline ends. Germline CDR1 is SGHKS and CDR2 is YYEKEE (reference sequence). CDR3 sequence reads: CASSLWDKNTEAFF. The CDR3 DNA reads TGTGCCAGCAGCTTGTGGGACAAGAACACTGAAGCTTTCTTT.

This clonotype was observed at least ten times. The chain employs TRBV7-3 and TRBJ2-1; 11 nucleotides match TRBD2. In germline, CDR1 is SGHTA, CDR2 FQGTGA. The CDR3 spans 14 residues. Trimming cost V 4 bases and J 10 bases; bases outside gene matches: 6. The CDR3 sequence is CASSSRASGGEQFF. As DNA, the CDR3 is TGTGCCAGCAGCTCCCGGGCTAGCGGGGGGGAGCAGTTCTTC. Looking up the rest from reference TRBV7-3 and TRBJ2-1 gives the full variable domain: GAGVSQTPSNKVTEKGKYVELRCDPISGHTALYWYRQSLGQGPEFLIYFQGTGAADDSGLPNDRFFAVRPEGSVSTLKIQRTERGDSAVYLCASSSRASGGEQFFGPGTRLTVL.

This clonotype appeared a few times. The chain recombines TRBV5-6 with TRBJ2-7, with TRBD2 matching 10 bases. Trimming removed 4 bases from V and 2 bases from J; junction bases left unmatched: 9. CDR1 and CDR2 (germline): SGHDT, YYEEEE. This CDR3 is built from 16 residues. As DNA, the CDR3 is TGTGCCAGCAGCGAAGCTAGCGGGAGTGGGACCTACGAGCAGTACTTC. This gives the protein CASSEASGSGTYEQYF.

The J gene is TRBJ2-7, the V gene TRBV5-8; D perhaps matches TRBD1 (5 bases). CDR1 is SGHTS and CDR2 is YDEGEE in the germline V gene. The germline V and J ends were trimmed by 3 bases and 3 bases, with 10 bases remaining between them. The CDR3 extends over 13 amino acids. CDR3 in DNA: TGTGCCAGCAGCTCCAGGGTCGTCTACGAGCAGTACTTC. It yields the protein CASSSRVVYEQYF.

The chain recombines TRBV18 with TRBJ2-5, with a possible D match to TRBD2 (5 bases). The CDR3 is 13 amino acids. Germline values: CDR1 KGHSH, CDR2 LQKENI. V was clipped by 1 base and J by 3 bases, with 6 bases between them. CDR3 residues: CASSPRTEETQYF. The CDR3 region has the DNA TGTGCCAGCTCACCACGGACTGAAGAGACCCAGTACTTC.

This clonotype appeared a few times. The gene calls are TRBV6-2 or TRBV6-3 and TRBJ1-1, with a weak D call TRBD1 (6 bases). Germline CDR1 is MNHEY and CDR2 is SVGEGT. V lost 6 bases, J lost 1 base, and 12 bases lay in between. This CDR3 contains 14 residues. This chain's CDR3 is CASSAGAGNTEAFF. The CDR3 DNA is TGTGCCAGCAGCGCAGGGGCGGGGAACACTGAAGCTTTCTTT.

This clonotype was seen a handful of times. The J gene is TRBJ2-3, the V gene TRBV24-1; 9 bases align to TRBD1. Losses at the gene ends were 6 bases for V and 2 bases for J; bases not matched to a gene: 5. From germline, CDR1 is KGHDR and CDR2 SFDVKD. The CDR3 is 15 amino acids. The CDR3 here is CATSPDRGPTDTQYF. The CDR3 region has the DNA TGTGCCACCAGTCCGGACAGGGGCCCCACAGATACGCAGTATTTT.

This clonotype came up many times. The chain recombines TRBV28 with TRBJ2-1, with 12 bases matching TRBD2. This CDR3 contains 17 residues. V shed 3 bases and J 8 bases; nucleotides not matched to a gene: 11. CDR1 MDHEN and CDR2 SYDVKM come from the germline V gene. The CDR3 region is CASSLGSSGRAGDEQFF. For the CDR3, the DNA is TGTGCCAGCAGTTTGGGCTCTAGCGGGAGGGCGGGGGATGAGCAGTTCTTC.

The gene calls are TRBV20-1 and TRBJ1-2; 9 bases are shared with TRBD1. Germline trimming cut 5 bases from V and 3 bases from J; bases unmatched to any gene: 7. The CDR3 is made up of 14 amino acids. In germline, CDR1 is DFQATT, CDR2 SNEGSKA (reference sequence). CDR3 bases: TGCAGTGCTTATTCAAGGGACAGGGACTATGGCTACACCTTC. Translated: CSAYSRDRDYGYTF.

This clonotype was seen many times. The chain recombines TRBV29-1 with TRBJ2-7; TRBD2 might be the D (6 bases). Trimming removed 6 bases at V and 7 bases at J, with 28 bases between. The CDR3 consists of 16 residues. Germline CDR1 and CDR2: SQVTM and ANQGSEA. In DNA, the CDR3 is TGCAGCGTGAGGCCGCGCATTGGCGGGGATTTGGGTGAGCAGTACTTC. It translates to CSVRPRIGGDLGEQYF.

This clonotype has a handful of counts. An end of the junction does not agree with germline; a read error may underlie this. The V and J genes are TRBV7-7 and TRBJ2-4; tentative D call: TRBD1 (6 bases). The CDR3 runs 16 residues. Germline V gene lookup returns CDR1 SSHAT and CDR2 FNYEAQ (reference sequence). DNA of the CDR3: TGTGCTAGCAGCTTAAAATCAGGGGAGGCCAAAAACATTCAGTACTTC. It translates to CASSLKSGEAKNIQYF.

In its sample, this clonotype was seen a few times. The chain is built from TRBV15 and TRBJ2-2; no reliable D call. Per germline, CDR1 LNHNV and CDR2 YYDKDF (reference sequence). V lost 0 bases to trimming and J lost 1 base, with 6 bases between them. The CDR3 loop spans 15 amino acids. Here the CDR3 DNA reads TGTGCCACCAGCAGAGATGGCGAGAACACCGGGGAGCTGTTTTTT. This codes for CATSRDGENTGELFF.

In its sample, this clonotype was seen many times. This sequence joins TRBV7-2 and TRBJ2-1; D might be TRBD1 (5 bases). The CDR3 totals 12 residues. Deletions cut 4 bases from V and 8 bases from J, with 9 bases between. The germline CDR1 and CDR2 sequences are SGHTA and FQGNSA. The CDR3 nucleotides are TGTGCCAGCAGCTGGGGCCCGGATGAGCAGTTCTTC. Translated, it gives CASSWGPDEQFF.

V is TRBV14 and J is TRBJ2-1; 8 bases are shared with TRBD1. The CDR3 has 15 amino acids. The V segment lost 8 bases and the J segment 3 bases; nucleotides outside the gene matches: 9. Per the germline V gene, CDR1 is SGHDN and CDR2 is FVKESK. The CDR3 region is CASAPTGVIYNEQFF. Here the CDR3 DNA reads TGTGCCAGCGCCCCGACAGGGGTAATCTACAATGAGCAGTTCTTC.

This chain uses TRBV10-3 with TRBJ2-2; perhaps D is TRBD1 or TRBD2 (5 bases each). The CDR3 spans 13 residues. Between the trimmed V and J ends, which lost 10 bases and 6 bases, there was a span of 15 bases. Germline-derived CDR1 and CDR2 are ENHRY and SYGVKD. CDR3 residues: CATGQGAAGELFF. CDR3 nucleotide sequence: TGTGCCACCGGGCAGGGAGCAGCCGGGGAGCTGTTTTTT.

The chain employs TRBV5-4 and TRBJ2-5, with 9 bases matching TRBD2. CDR1 is SGHNT and CDR2 is YYREEE in the germline V gene (reference sequence). The CDR3 spans 15 residues. V shed 4 bases and J 2 bases; nucleotides not matched to a gene: 6. CDR3 DNA: TGTGCCAGCAGCGGAGGACTAGCGCCTCAAGAGACCCAGTACTTC. It is translated as CASSGGLAPQETQYF.

This clonotype was seen only a few times. The V and J genes are TRBV18 and TRBJ2-5; 12 bases are a match to TRBD1. Germline trimming cut 5 bases from V and 5 bases from J; bases unmatched to any gene: 9. The CDR3 covers 16 residues. Germline-derived CDR1 and CDR2 are KGHSH and LQKENI. This chain's CDR3 is CASSRPGQGAVETQYF. In DNA, the CDR3 is TGTGCCAGCTCAAGACCGGGACAGGGGGCCGTCGAGACCCAGTACTTC.

This chain connects TRBV18 to TRBJ2-1, with 10 bases matching TRBD1. The germline gives CDR1 KGHSH, CDR2 LQKENI. The ends lost 2 bases at V and 8 bases at J; junction bases unmatched: 9. CDR3 length: 16 amino acids. CDR3 residues: CASSPIPGQGLDEQFF. The CDR3, as DNA: TGTGCCAGCTCACCAATACCGGGACAGGGGTTGGATGAGCAGTTCTTC.